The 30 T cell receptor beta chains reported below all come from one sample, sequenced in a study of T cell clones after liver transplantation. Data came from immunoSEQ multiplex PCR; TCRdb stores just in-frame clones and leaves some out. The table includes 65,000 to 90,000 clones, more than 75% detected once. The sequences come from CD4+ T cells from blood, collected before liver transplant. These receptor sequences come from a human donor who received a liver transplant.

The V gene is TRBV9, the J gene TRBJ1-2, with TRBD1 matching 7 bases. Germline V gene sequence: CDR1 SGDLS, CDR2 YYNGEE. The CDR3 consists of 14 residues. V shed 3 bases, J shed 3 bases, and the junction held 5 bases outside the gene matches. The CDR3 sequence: CASSALGTDYGYTF. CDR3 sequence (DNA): TGTGCCAGCAGCGCGCTCGGGACAGACTATGGCTACACCTTC.

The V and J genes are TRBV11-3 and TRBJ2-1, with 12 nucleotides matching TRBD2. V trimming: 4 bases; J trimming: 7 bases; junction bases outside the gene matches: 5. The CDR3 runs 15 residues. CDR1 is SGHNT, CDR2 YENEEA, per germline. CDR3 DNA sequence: TGTGCCAGCAGCTGGACTAGCGGGATTAGGAATGAGCAGTTCTTC. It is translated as CASSWTSGIRNEQFF.

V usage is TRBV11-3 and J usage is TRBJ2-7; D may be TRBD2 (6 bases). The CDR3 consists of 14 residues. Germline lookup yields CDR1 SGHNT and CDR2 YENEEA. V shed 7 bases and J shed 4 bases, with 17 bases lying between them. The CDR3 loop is CASTPGDSGYEQYF. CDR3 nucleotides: TGTGCCAGCACGCCGGGAGATTCGGGGTACGAGCAGTACTTC. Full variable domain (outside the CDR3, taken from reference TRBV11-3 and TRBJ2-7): EAGVVQSPRYKIIEKKQPVAFWCNPISGHNTLYWYLQNLGQGPELLIRYENEEAVDDSQLPKDRFSAERLKGVDSTLKIQPAELGDSAVYLCASTPGDSGYEQYFGPGTRLTVT.

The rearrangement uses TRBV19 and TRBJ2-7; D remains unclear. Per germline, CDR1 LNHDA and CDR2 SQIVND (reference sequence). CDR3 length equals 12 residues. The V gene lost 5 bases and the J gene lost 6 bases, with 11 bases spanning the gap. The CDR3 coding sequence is TGTGCCAGTAGTCAACGAAATCGCGAGCAGTACTTC. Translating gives CASSQRNREQYF. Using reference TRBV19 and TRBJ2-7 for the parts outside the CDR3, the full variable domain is DGGITQSPKYLFRKEGQNVTLSCEQNLNHDAMYWYRQDPGQGLRLIYYSQIVNDFQKGDIAEGYSVSREKKESFPLTVTSAQKNPTAFYLCASSQRNREQYFGPGTRLTVT.

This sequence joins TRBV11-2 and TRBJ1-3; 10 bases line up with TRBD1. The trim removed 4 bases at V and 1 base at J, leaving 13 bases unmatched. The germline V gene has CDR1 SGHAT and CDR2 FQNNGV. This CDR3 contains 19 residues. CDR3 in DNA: TGTGCCAGCAGCTCCGACCGGGACAGGGGAATAGTATCTGGAAACACCATATATTTT. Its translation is CASSSDRDRGIVSGNTIYF.

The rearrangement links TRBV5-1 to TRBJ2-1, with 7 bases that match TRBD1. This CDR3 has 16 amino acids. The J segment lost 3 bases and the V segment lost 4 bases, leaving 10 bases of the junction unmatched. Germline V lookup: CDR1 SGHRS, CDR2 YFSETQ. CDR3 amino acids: CASSRLTGVDYNEQFF. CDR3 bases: TGCGCCAGCAGCAGGCTAACAGGGGTGGACTACAATGAGCAGTTCTTC.

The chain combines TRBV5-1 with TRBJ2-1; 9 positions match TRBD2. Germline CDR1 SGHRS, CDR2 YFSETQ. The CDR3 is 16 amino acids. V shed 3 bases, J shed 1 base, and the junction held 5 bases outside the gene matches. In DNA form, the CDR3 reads TGCGCCAGCAGCTCGTATAGCGGGAGTTCCTACAATGAGCAGTTCTTC. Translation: CASSSYSGSSYNEQFF.

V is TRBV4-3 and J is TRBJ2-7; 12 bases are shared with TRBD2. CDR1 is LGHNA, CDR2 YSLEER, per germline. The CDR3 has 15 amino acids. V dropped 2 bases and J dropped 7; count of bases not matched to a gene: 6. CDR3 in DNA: TGCGCCAGCAGCCAACTAGCGGGAGGGCCGGTAGAGCAGTACTTC. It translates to CASSQLAGGPVEQYF.

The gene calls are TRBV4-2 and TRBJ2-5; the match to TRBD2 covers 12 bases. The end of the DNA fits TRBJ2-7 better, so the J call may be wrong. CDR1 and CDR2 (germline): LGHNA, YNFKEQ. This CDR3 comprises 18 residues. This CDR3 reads CASSQPWTSGKHTYEQYF. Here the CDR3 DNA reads TGTGCCAGCAGCCAACCATGGACTAGCGGGAAACATACTTACGAGCAGTACTTC.

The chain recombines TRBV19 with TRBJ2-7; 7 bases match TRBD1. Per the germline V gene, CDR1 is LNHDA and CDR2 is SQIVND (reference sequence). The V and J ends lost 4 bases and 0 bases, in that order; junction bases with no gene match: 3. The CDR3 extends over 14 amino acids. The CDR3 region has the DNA TGTGCCAGTAGTAGACAGGGCAGCTCCTACGAGCAGTACTTC. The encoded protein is CASSRQGSSYEQYF.

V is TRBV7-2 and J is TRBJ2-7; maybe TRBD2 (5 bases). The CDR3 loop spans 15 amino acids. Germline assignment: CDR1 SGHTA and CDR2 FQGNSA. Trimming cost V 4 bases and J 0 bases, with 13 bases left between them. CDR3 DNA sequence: TGTGCCAGCAGCTCTTTAGCGTTAGGCTCCTACGAGCAGTACTTC. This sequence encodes CASSSLALGSYEQYF.

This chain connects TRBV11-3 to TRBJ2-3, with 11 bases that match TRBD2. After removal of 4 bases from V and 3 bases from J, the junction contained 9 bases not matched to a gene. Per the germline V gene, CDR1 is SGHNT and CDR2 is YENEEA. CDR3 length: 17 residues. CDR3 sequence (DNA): TGTGCCAGCAGCTCAGCAGTCTTAGCGGGAGGGACAGATACGCAGTATTTT. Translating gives CASSSAVLAGGTDTQYF.

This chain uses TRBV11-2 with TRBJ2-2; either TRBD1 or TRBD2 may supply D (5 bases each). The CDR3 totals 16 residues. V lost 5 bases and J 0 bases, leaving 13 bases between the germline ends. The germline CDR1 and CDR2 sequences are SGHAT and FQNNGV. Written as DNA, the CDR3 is TGTGCCAGCAGCGAACTGGGACGGACGAACACCGGGGAGCTGTTTTTT. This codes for CASSELGRTNTGELFF.

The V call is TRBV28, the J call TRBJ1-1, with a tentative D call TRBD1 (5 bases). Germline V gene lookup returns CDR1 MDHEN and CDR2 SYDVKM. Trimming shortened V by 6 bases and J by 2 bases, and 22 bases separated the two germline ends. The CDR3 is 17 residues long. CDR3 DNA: TGTGCCAGCAGCCTGACATTTTTAGGGGTTGAAAACACTGAAGCTTTCTTT. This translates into CASSLTFLGVENTEAFF.

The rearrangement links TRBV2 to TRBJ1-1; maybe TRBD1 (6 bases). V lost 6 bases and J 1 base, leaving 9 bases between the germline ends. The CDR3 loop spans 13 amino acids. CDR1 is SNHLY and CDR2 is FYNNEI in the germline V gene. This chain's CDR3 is CASSADRNTEAFF. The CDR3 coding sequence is TGTGCCAGCAGCGCGGACAGGAACACTGAAGCTTTCTTT.

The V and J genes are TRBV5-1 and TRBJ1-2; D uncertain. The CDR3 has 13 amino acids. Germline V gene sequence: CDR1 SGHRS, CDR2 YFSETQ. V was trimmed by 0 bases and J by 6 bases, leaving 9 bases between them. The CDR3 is CASSLVETDGYTF. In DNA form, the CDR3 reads TGCGCCAGCAGCTTGGTGGAAACTGATGGCTACACCTTC.

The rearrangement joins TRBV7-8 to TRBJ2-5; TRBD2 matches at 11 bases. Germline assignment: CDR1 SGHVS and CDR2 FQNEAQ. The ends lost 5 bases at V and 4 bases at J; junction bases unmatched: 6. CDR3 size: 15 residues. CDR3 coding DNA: TGTGCCAGCAGCCGGGCTAGCGGGAGGCTAGAGACCCAGTACTTC. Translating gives CASSRASGRLETQYF.

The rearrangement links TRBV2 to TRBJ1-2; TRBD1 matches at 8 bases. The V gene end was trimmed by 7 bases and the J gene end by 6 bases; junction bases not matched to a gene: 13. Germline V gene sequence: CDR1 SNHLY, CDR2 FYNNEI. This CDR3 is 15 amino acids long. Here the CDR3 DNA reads TGTGCCAGCATCGTCAATAGACAGGGGTCGGATGGCTACACCTTC. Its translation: CASIVNRQGSDGYTF.

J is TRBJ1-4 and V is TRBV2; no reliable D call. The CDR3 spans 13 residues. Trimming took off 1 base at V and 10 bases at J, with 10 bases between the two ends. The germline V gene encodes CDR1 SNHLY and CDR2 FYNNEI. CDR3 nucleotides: TGTGCCAGCAGTGAAGGGCCGGCGGTAAAACTGTTTTTT. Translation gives CASSEGPAVKLFF.

The CDR3 loop is CASSAAGTSVVYEQYF. Written as DNA, the CDR3 is TGTGCCAGCAGCGCGGCCGGGACTAGCGTGGTGTACGAGCAGTACTTC. The V call is TRBV9, the J call TRBJ2-7; 10 bases match TRBD2. V shed 3 bases, J shed 4 bases, and the junction held 10 bases outside the gene matches. CDR3 length: 16 amino acids. Germline V lookup: CDR1 SGDLS, CDR2 YYNGEE.

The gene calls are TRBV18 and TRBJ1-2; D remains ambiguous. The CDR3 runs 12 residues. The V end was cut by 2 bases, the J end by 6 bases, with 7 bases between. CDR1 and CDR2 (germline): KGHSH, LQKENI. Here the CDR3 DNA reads TGTGCCAGCTCACCATATGAGGATGGCTACACCTTC. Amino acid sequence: CASSPYEDGYTF.

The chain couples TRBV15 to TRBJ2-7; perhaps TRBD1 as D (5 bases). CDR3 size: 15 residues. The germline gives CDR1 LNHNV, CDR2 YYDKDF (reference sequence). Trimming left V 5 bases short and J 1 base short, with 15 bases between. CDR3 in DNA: TGTGCCACCAGCCCAAGAAAGACAGAATCCTACGAGCAGTACTTC. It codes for CATSPRKTESYEQYF.

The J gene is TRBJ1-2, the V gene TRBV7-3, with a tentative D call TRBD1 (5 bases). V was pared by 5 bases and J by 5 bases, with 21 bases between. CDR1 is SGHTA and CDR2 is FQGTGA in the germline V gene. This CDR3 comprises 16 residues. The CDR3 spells CASSHGDRALPYGYTF. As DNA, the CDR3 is TGTGCCAGCAGCCATGGAGACAGAGCCTTACCGTATGGCTACACCTTC.

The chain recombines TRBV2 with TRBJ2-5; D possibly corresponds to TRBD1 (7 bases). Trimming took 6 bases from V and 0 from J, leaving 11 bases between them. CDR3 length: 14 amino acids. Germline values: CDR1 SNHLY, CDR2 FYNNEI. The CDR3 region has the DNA TGTGCCAGCAGGGGGGGACAGTACCAAGAGACCCAGTACTTC. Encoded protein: CASRGGQYQETQYF.

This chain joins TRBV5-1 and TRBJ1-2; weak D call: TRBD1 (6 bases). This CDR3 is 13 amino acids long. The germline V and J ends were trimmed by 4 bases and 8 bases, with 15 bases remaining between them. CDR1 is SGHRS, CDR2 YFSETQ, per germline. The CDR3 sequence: CASSTGSGDGYTF. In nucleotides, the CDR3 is TGCGCCAGCAGCACAGGGTCAGGGGACGGCTACACCTTC.

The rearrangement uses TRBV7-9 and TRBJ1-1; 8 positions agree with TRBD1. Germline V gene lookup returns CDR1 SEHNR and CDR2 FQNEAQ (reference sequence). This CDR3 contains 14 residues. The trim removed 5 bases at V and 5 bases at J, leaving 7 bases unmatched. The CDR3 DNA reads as TGTGCCAGCAGCGCGGACAGGGTAAAGACTGAAGCTTTCTTT. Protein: CASSADRVKTEAFF.

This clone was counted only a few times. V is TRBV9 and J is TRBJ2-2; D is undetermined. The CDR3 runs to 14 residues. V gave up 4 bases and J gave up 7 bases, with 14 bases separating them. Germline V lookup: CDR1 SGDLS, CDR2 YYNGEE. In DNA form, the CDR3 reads TGTGCCAGCAGCTCCCTTTCAGCCGACGGGGAGCTGTTTTTT. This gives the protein CASSSLSADGELFF.

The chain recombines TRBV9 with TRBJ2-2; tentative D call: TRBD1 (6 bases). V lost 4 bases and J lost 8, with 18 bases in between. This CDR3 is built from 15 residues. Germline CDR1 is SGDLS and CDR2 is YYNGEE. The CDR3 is CASSPHNREGGELFF. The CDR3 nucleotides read TGTGCCAGCAGCCCTCACAACAGGGAAGGAGGGGAGCTGTTTTTT.

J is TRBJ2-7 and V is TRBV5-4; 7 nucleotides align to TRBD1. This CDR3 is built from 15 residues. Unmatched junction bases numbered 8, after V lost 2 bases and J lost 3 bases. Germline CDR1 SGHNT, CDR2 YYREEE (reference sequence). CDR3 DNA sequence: TGTGCCAGCAGCTTTGAGGGGGCGAGGAACTACGAGCAGTACTTC. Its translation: CASSFEGARNYEQYF.

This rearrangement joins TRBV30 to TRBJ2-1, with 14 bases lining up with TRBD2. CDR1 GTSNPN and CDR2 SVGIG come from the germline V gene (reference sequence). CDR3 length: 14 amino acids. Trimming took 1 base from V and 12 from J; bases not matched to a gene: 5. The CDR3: CAWSAPGLAGAQFF. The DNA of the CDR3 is TGTGCCTGGAGTGCACCGGGACTAGCGGGAGCGCAGTTCTTC.